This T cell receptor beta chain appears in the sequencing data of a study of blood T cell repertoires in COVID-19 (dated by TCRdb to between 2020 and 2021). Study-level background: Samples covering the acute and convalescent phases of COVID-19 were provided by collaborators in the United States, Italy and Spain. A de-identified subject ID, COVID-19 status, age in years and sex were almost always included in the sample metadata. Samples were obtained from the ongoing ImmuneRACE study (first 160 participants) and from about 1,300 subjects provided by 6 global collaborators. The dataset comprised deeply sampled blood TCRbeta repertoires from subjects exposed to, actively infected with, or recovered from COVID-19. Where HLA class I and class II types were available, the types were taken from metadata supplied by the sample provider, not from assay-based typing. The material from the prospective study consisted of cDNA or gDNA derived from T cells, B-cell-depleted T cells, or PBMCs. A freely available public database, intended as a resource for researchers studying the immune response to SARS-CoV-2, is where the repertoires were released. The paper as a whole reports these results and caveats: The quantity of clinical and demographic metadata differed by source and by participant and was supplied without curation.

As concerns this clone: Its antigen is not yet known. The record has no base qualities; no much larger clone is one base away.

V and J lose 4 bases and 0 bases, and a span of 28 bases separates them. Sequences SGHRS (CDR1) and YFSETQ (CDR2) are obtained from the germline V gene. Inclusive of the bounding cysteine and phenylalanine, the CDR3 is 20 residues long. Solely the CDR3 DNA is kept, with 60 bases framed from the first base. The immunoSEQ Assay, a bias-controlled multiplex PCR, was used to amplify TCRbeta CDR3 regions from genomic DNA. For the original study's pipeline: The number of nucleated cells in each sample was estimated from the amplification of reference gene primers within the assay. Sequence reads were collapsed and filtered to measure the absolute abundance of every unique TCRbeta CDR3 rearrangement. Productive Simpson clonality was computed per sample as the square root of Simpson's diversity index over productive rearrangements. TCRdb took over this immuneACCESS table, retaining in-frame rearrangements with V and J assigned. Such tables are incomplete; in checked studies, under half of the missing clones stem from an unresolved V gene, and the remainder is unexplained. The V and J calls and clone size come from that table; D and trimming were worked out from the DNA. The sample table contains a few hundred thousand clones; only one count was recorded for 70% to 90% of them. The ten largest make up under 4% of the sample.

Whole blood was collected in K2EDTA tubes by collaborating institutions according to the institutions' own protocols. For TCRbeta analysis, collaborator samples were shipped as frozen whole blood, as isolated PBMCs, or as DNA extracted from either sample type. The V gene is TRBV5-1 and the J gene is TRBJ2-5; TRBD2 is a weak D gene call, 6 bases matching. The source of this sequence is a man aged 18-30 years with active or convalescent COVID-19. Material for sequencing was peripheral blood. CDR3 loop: CASSRIGRSGHRTYQETQYF. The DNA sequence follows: TGCGCCAGCAGCCGAATTGGGAGGTCCGGCCATCGAACGTACCAAGAGACCCAGTACTTC.